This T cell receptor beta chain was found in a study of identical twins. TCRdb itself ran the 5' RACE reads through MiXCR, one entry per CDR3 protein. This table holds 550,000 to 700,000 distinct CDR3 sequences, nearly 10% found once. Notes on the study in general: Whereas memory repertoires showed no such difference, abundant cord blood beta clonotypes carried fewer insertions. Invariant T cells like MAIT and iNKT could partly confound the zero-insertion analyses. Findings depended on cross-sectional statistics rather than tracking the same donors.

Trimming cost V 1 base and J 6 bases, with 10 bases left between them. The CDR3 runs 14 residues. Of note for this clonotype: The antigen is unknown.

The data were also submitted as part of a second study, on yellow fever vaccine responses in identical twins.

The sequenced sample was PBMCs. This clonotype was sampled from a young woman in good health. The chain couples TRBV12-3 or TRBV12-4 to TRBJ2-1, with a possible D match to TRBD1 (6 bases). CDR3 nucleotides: TGTGCCAGCAGTTTAGTGGGGGCAGGCAATGAGCAGTTCTTC. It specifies CASSLVGAGNEQFF.